Each of the 7 T cell receptor beta chains below was sequenced from the same sample in a study of shared clonotypes between healthy human individuals. Clones were read by immunoSEQ multiplex PCR, and TCRdb kept only the in-frame ones, dropping some. The top ten clones hold under 15% of a sample with about 530,000 clones, nearly 80% of them seen once. The sequenced material came from PBMCs. The origin of the receptors is a woman aged 40 to 50 in good health. Some clones in this sample may be carry-over from other donors' samples.

The chain has TRBV19 and TRBJ2-1; 7 nucleotides agree with TRBD1. CDR3 length equals 14 residues. With 1 base clipped from V and 6 bases from J, the junction kept 3 bases outside the gene matches. Germline-derived CDR1 and CDR2 are LNHDA and SQIVND (reference sequence). This CDR3 is CASSIGQGINEQFF. In nucleotides, the CDR3 is TGTGCCAGTAGTATAGGACAGGGAATCAATGAGCAGTTCTTC.

This chain links TRBV19 with TRBJ2-5; TRBD2 matches 7 bases. The assigned J gene may be wrong: the sequence end matches TRBJ2-7 better. CDR1 and CDR2 (germline): LNHDA, SQIVND (reference sequence). The CDR3 totals 14 residues. The CDR3 DNA is TGTGCCAGTACTTCGCCGGGACTAATCTACGAGCAGTACTTC. The encoded protein is CASTSPGLIYEQYF.

V gene TRBV5-6 combines with J gene TRBJ1-5, with D perhaps matching TRBD1 (6 bases). V was cut by 2 bases and J by 1 base, with 7 bases left in between. CDR3 length: 14 residues. CDR1 is SGHDT and CDR2 is YYEEEE in the germline V gene. CDR3 protein: CASSFQGSNQPQHF. The CDR3 DNA is TGTGCCAGCAGCTTCCAGGGGAGCAATCAGCCCCAGCATTTT.

This chain uses TRBV4-2 with TRBJ2-3; 7 bases map to TRBD2. In germline, CDR1 is LGHNA, CDR2 YNFKEQ. Germline trimming cut 4 bases from V and 4 bases from J; bases unmatched to any gene: 8. The CDR3 loop spans 15 amino acids. The CDR3 DNA sequence: TGTGCCAGCAGCCCCGCGACGGGAGGAGCAGATACGCAGTATTTT. It yields the protein CASSPATGGADTQYF.

The rearrangement joins TRBV7-6 to TRBJ1-4, with 7 bases lining up with TRBD1. Germline CDR1 reads SGHVS; CDR2 reads FNYEAQ. Trimming took 5 bases from V and 1 from J; bases not matched to a gene: 4. The CDR3 spans 15 residues. This CDR3 is CASSLRQGTNEKLFF. The CDR3 bases are TGTGCCAGCAGCCTACGACAGGGAACTAATGAAAAACTGTTTTTT.

J is TRBJ2-2 and V is TRBV13; the D gene is possibly TRBD2 (5 bases). V was clipped by 4 bases and J by 4 bases, with 16 bases between them. Germline V lookup: CDR1 PRHDT, CDR2 FYEKMQ (reference sequence). The length of the CDR3 is 16 residues. The CDR3 region is CASSSSSIRGTGELFF. CDR3 sequence (DNA): TGTGCCAGCAGCTCCTCTAGCATTCGGGGCACCGGGGAGCTGTTTTTT.

V and J are TRBV7-9 and TRBJ1-4; a weak D match, TRBD1 (5 bases). Germline values: CDR1 SEHNR, CDR2 FQNEAQ (reference sequence). The CDR3 consists of 14 residues. V was pared by 5 bases and J by 10 bases, with 17 bases between. The CDR3 region has the DNA TGTGCCAGCAGCAAGACAGAAGATACGGCAAAACTGTTTTTT. Translation gives CASSKTEDTAKLFF.